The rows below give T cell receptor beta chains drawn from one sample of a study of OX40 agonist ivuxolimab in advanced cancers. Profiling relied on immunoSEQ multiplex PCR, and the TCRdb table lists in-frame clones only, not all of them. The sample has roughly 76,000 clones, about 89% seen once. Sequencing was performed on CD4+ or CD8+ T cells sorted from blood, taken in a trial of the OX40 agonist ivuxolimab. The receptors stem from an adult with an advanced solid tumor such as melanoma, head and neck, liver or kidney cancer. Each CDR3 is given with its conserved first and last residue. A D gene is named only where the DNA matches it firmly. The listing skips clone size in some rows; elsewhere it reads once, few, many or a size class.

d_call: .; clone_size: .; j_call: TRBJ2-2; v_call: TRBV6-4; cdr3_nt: TGTGCCAGCAGTGACTCGGGTCATGGAGCCGGGGAGCTGTTTTTT; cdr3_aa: CASSDSGHGAGELFF
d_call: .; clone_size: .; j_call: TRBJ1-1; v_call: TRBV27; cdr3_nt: TGTGCCAGCAGGGTGAGAGGGAACACTGAAGCTTTCTTT; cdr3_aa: CASRVRGNTEAFF
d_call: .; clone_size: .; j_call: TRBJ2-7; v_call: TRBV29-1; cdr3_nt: TGCAGCGTTGAAGATCCCGGAGGAGTCTCCTACGAGCAGTACTTC; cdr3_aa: CSVEDPGGVSYEQYF
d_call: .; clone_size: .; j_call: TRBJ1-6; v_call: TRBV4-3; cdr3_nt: TGCGCCAGCAGCCCCTGGCAGGGTAATTCACCCCTCCACTTT; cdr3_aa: CASSPWQGNSPLHF
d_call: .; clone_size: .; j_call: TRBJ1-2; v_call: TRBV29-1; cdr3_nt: TGCAGCGTTGTAACAGCCCCTAACTATGGCTACACCTTC; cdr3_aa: CSVVTAPNYGYTF
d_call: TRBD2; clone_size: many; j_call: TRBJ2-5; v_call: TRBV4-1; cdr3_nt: TGCGCCAGCAGCCATTATTTAAGCGGGGCTTCAGGAGAGACCCAGTACTTC; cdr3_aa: CASSHYLSGASGETQYF
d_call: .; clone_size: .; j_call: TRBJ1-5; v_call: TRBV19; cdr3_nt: TGTGCCAGTAGGTCGCTTGCCGGGAATCAGCCCCAGCATTTT; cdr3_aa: CASRSLAGNQPQHF
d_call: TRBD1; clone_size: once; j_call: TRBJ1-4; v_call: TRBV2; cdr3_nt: TGTGCCAGCAGCCAAAACGGGGACAGTAATGAAAAACTGTTTTTT; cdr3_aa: CASSQNGDSNEKLFF
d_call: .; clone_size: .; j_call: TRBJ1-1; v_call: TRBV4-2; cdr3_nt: TGTGCCAGCAGCCAAGATCCCCTGGGGAGCAACATGAACACTGAAGCTTTCTTT; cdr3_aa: CASSQDPLGSNMNTEAFF
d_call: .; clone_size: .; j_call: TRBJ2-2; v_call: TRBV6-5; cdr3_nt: TGTGCCAGCAGTTACGACGGGGAGCTGTTTTTT; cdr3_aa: CASSYDGELFF
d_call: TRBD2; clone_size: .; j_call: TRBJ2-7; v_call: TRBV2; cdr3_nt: TGTGCCAGCAGTGAACAGGGACTAGCGGGAGGGCTTTACGAGCAGTACTTC; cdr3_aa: CASSEQGLAGGLYEQYF
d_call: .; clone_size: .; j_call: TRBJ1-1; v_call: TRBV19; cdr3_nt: TGTGCCAGTAGTCTCAGGGGTGGTCTTCGCATGAACACTGAAGCTTTCTTT; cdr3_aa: CASSLRGGLRMNTEAFF
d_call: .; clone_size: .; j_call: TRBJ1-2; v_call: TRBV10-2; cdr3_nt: TGCGCCAGCAGTGGAGATTCCTACGGGGGCTACACCTTC; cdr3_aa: CASSGDSYGGYTF
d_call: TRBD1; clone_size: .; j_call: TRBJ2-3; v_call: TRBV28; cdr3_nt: TGTGCCAGCAGTTTTTTACCTGGACAGGGTGGCCCAGATACGCAGTATTTT; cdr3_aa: CASSFLPGQGGPDTQYF
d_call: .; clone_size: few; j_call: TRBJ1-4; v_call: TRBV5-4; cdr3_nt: TGTGCCAGCAGCTCCGGGGGGGAAAAACTGTTTTTT; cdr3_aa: CASSSGGEKLFF
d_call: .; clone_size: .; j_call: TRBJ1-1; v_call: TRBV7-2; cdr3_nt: TGTGCCAGCAGCTACATTTACACTGAAGCTTTCTTT; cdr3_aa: CASSYIYTEAFF
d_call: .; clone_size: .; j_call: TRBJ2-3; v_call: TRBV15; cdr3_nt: TGTGCCACCAGTCGTCGACGCAACACAGATACGCAGTATTTT; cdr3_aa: CATSRRRNTDTQYF
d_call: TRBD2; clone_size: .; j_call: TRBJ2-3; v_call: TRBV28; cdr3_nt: TGTGCCAGCTCCTCAAGCGGGAGCTTCACAGATACGCAGTATTTT; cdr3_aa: CASSSSGSFTDTQYF
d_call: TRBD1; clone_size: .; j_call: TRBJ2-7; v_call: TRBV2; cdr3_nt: TGTGCCAGCAGTGAAGCCCTGGGACAGGGGGCACGCGAGCAGTACTTC; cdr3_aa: CASSEALGQGAREQYF
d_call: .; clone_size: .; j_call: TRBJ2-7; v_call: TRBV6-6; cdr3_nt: TGTGCCAGCAGTTACTCAGAACACCTCTACGAGCAGTACTTC; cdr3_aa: CASSYSEHLYEQYF
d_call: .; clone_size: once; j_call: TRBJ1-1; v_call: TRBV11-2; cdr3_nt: TGTGCCAGCAGCTTTTTCATAGGAACTGAAGCTTTCTTT; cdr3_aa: CASSFFIGTEAFF
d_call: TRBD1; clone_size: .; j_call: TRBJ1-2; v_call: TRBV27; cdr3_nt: TGTGCCAGCAGTTCTACAGGGGTTCGGGACTACAACTATGGCTACACCTTC; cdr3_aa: CASSSTGVRDYNYGYTF
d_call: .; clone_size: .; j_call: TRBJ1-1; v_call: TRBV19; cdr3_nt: TGTGCCAGTAGTATGGGGGAGGGGGACTATTCCCAGAACACTGAAGCTTTCTTT; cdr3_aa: CASSMGEGDYSQNTEAFF
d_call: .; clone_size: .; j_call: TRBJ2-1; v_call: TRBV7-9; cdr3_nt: TGTGCCAGCAGCTTACCCTTAGGACGCAATGAGCAGTTCTTC; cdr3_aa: CASSLPLGRNEQFF
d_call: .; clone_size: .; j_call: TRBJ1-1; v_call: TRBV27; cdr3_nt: TGTGCCAGCAGTTCGAGGACTGGAAACACTGAAGCTTTCTTT; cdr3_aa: CASSSRTGNTEAFF
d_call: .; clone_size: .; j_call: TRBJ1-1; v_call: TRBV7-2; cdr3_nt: TGTGCCAGCAGCCCCAGGGGACGGGTCACTGAAGCTTTCTTT; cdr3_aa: CASSPRGRVTEAFF
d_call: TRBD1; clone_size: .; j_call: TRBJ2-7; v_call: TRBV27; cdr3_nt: TGTGCCAGCAGTTTAACACAGGGGTACGAGCAGTACTTC; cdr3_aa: CASSLTQGYEQYF
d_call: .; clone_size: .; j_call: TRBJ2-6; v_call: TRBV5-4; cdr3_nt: TGTGCCAGCAGCTTGGGCGACAGCCGGTCCTCTGGGGCCAACGTCCTGACTTTC; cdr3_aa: CASSLGDSRSSGANVLTF
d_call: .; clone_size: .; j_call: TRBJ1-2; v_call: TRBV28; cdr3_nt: TGTGCCAGCAGTTTAGGGGCCAACTATGGCTACACCTTC; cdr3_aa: CASSLGANYGYTF
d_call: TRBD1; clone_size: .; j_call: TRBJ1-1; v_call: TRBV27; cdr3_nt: TGTGCCAGCAGTTTAGGGACAGTCGGTGGGTACACTGAAGCTTTCTTT; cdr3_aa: CASSLGTVGGYTEAFF
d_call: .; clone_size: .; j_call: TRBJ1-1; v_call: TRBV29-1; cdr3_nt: TGCAGCGTGAAGGGGGGGACCTACACTGAAGCTTTCTTT; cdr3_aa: CSVKGGTYTEAFF
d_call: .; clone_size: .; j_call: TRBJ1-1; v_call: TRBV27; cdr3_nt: TGTGCCAGCAGTTTAGGGCAGCCGAACACTGAAGCTTTCTTT; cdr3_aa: CASSLGQPNTEAFF
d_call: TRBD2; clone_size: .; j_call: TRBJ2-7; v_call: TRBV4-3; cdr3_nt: TGCGCCAGCAGCCAAGATCCCCCCGCGGGAGGCCCCTACGAGCAGTACTTC; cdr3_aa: CASSQDPPAGGPYEQYF
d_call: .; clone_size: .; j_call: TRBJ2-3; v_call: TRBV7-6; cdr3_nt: TGTGCCAGCAGCTTAGAACCTACTACCCTTAGCACAGATACGCAGTATTTT; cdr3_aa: CASSLEPTTLSTDTQYF
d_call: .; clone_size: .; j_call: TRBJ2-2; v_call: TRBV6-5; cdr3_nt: TGTGCCAGCAGTTGGCAGGGGACTGTCGGGGAGCTGTTTTTT; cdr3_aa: CASSWQGTVGELFF
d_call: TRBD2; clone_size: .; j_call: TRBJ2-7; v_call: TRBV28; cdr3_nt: TGTGCCAGCAGTTCACACGGGACTAGAGTGGGCGAGCAGTACTTC; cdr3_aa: CASSSHGTRVGEQYF
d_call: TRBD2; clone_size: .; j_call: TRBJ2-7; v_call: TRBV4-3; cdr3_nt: TGCGCCAGCAGCCGGGACGGCGGGGGTATCTACGAGCAGTACTTC; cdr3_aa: CASSRDGGGIYEQYF
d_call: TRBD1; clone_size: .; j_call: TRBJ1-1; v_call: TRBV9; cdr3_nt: TGTGCCAGCAGCCTTCAGGGGGGGAACACTGAAGCTTTCTTT; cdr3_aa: CASSLQGGNTEAFF
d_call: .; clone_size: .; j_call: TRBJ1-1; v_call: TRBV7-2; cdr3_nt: TGTGCCAGCAGCCCCTACGTTCCACAGGGTTTTATGAACACTGAAGCTTTCTTT; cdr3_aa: CASSPYVPQGFMNTEAFF
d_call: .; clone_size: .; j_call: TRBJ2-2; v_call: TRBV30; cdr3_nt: TGTGCCTGGAGTGCCATCCAAACGAACACCGGGGAGCTGTTTTTT; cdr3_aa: CAWSAIQTNTGELFF
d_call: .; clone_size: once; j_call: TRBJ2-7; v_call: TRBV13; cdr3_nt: TGTGCCAGCAGCTTAGGCGGCTACGAGCAGTACTTC; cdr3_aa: CASSLGGYEQYF
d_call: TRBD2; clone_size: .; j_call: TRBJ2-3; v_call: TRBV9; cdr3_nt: TGTGCCAGCAGCGTAGGTAGAGCGGGAGGACGCACAGATACGCAGTATTTT; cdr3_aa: CASSVGRAGGRTDTQYF
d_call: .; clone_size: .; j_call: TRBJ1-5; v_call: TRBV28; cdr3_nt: TGTGCCAGCAGTTTAGTACGGGGTAGCAATCAGCCCCAGCATTTT; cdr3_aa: CASSLVRGSNQPQHF
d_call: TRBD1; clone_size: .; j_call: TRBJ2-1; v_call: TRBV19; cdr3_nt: TGTGCCACCATTCGACAGGGACCTAGCTCCTACAATGAGCAGTTCTTC; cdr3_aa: CATIRQGPSSYNEQFF
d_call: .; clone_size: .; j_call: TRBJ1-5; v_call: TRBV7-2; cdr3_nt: TGTGCCAGCAGCCCGATTGGGAGCGGGCCCCAGCATTTT; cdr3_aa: CASSPIGSGPQHF
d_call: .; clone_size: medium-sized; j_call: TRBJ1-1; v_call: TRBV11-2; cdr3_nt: TGTGCCAGCAGCTTAGATCTTGGCAGGGGAGCTTTCTTT; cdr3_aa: CASSLDLGRGAFF
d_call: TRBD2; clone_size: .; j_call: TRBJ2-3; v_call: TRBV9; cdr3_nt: TGTGCCAGCAGCGTGGGGACTAGCGTGGCAGATACGCAGTATTTT; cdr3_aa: CASSVGTSVADTQYF
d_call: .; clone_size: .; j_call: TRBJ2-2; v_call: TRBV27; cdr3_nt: TGTGCCAGCAGTTTATCCTTCAGCTCACGCGGGGAGCTGTTTTTT; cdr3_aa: CASSLSFSSRGELFF
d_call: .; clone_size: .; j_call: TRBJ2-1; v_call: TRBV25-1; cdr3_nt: TGTGCCAGCAGTGAATCCCCGAGCTCCTACAATGAGCAGTTCTTC; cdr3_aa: CASSESPSSYNEQFF
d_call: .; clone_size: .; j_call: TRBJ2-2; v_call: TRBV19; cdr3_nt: TGTGCCAGTAGGCCAGTGCCGAACACCGGGGAGCTGTTTTTT; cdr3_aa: CASRPVPNTGELFF
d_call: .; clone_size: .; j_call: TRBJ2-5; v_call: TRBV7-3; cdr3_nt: TGTGCCAGCAGCTTAATCGGGCGGGGTGAGGAGACCCAGTACTTC; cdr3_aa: CASSLIGRGEETQYF
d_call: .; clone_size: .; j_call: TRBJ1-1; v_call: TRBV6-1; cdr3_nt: TGTGCCGGAAGGAGGGGAATGAACACTGAAGCTTTCTTT; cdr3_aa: CAGRRGMNTEAFF
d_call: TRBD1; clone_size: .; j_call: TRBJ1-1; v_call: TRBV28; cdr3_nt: TGTGCCAGCTCCTGGGGACAGGTTAACACTGAAGCTTTCTTT; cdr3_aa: CASSWGQVNTEAFF
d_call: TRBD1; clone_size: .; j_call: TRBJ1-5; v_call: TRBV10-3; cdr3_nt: TGTGCCATCAGTGAGGACAGGGTTAGGGATCAGCCCCAGCATTTT; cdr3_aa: CAISEDRVRDQPQHF
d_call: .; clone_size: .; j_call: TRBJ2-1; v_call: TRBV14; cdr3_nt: TGTGCCAGCAGCCAAGTAGGAGGGACCTACAGGGATGAGCAGTTCTTC; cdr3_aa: CASSQVGGTYRDEQFF